A selection of T cell receptor beta chains follows, all from one sample in a study of cytomegalovirus exposure and HLA in healthy donors. Sequencing was performed with immunoSEQ multiplex PCR; in TCRdb, only in-frame clones are kept and a portion is missing. The data show some 120,000 clones, about 94% seen once. Sequencing was done on a sample of PBMCs. Receptor source: a woman between 18 and 29 years old in good health and CMV-seronegative. CDR3s include the opening cysteine and the closing phenylalanine or tryptophan. The order of the fields is D gene, V gene, CDR3 length, J gene, CDR3 protein, CDR3 DNA. D genes are given only for firm matches.

D: NA
V: TRBV6-5
length: 14
J: TRBJ1-4
CDR3: CASRGNGANEKLFF
DNA: TGTGCCAGCCGTGGGAACGGGGCTAATGAAAAACTGTTTTTT

D: NA
V: TRBV2
length: 15
J: TRBJ2-3
CDR3: CANREAGTNTDTQYF
DNA: TGTGCCAACAGGGAGGCGGGCACTAACACAGATACGCAGTATTTT

D: NA
V: TRBV2
length: 14
J: TRBJ2-7
CDR3: CASSYPGNSYEQYF
DNA: TGTGCCAGCAGTTATCCAGGGAACTCCTACGAGCAGTACTTC

D: NA
V: TRBV5-4
length: 16
J: TRBJ2-7
CDR3: CASSLDEGLSSYEQYF
DNA: TGTGCCAGCAGCTTGGACGAGGGCCTAAGCTCCTACGAGCAGTACTTC

D: NA
V: TRBV28
length: 19
J: TRBJ1-5
CDR3: CASSSPGGNILNSNQPQHF
DNA: TGTGCCAGCAGTTCACCGGGGGGAAATATCTTAAATAGCAATCAGCCCCAGCATTTT

D: TRBD1
V: TRBV19
length: 15
J: TRBJ2-5
CDR3: CASSPPQGARETQYF
DNA: TGTGCCAGTAGTCCGCCACAGGGGGCAAGAGAGACCCAGTACTTC

D: NA
V: TRBV6-4
length: 12
J: TRBJ2-7
CDR3: CASRVLLYEQYF
DNA: TGTGCCAGCAGGGTACTCCTATACGAGCAGTACTTC

D: TRBD2
V: TRBV7-6
length: 17
J: TRBJ2-5
CDR3: CASSLEVPGLAPETQYF
DNA: TGTGCCAGCAGCTTAGAGGTTCCGGGACTAGCACCGGAGACCCAGTACTTC

D: NA
V: TRBV30
length: 15
J: TRBJ1-3
CDR3: CAWSYGWLSGNTIYF
DNA: TGTGCCTGGAGTTATGGTTGGCTCTCTGGAAACACCATATATTTT

D: TRBD2
V: TRBV7-3
length: 16
J: TRBJ2-1
CDR3: CASSLAGGLGYNEQFF
DNA: TGTGCCAGCAGCCTAGCGGGGGGGCTCGGGTACAATGAGCAGTTCTTC

D: NA
V: TRBV5-1
length: 14
J: TRBJ2-3
CDR3: CASSLGVVTDTQYF
DNA: TGCGCCAGCAGCTTAGGGGTGGTAACAGATACGCAGTATTTT

D: TRBD2
V: TRBV7-9
length: 15
J: TRBJ2-1
CDR3: CASSSPGLAENEQFF
DNA: TGTGCCAGCAGCTCCCCGGGACTAGCCGAGAATGAGCAGTTCTTC

D: TRBD1
V: TRBV2
length: 13
J: TRBJ2-3
CDR3: CASRTGSADTQYF
DNA: TGTGCCTCTAGGACAGGGTCGGCAGATACGCAGTATTTT

D: NA
V: TRBV7-9
length: 13
J: TRBJ1-5
CDR3: CASSLNWNQPQHF
DNA: TGTGCCAGCAGCTTAAACTGGAATCAGCCCCAGCATTTT

D: NA
V: TRBV5-4
length: 12
J: TRBJ1-4
CDR3: CASSLQSEKLFF
DNA: TGTGCCAGCAGCTTACAGAGTGAAAAACTGTTTTTT

D: NA
V: TRBV27
length: 14
J: TRBJ2-5
CDR3: CASSSSYLEETQYF
DNA: TGTGCCAGCAGTTCGAGCTACCTTGAAGAGACCCAGTACTTC

D: NA
V: TRBV6-5
length: 13
J: TRBJ1-1
CDR3: CASRPYRDPQAFF
DNA: TGTGCCAGCAGACCCTACAGGGATCCTCAAGCTTTCTTT

D: NA
V: TRBV10-3
length: 13
J: TRBJ1-1
CDR3: CAISEGANTEAFF
DNA: TGTGCCATCAGTGAGGGGGCGAACACTGAAGCTTTCTTT

D: TRBD1
V: TRBV28
length: 16
J: TRBJ1-2
CDR3: CASSSRTGSSNYGYTF
DNA: TGTGCCAGCAGTTCTAGGACAGGCAGTAGTAACTATGGCTACACCTTC

D: TRBD1
V: TRBV5-4
length: 15
J: TRBJ2-1
CDR3: CASSLKGQGVNEQFF
DNA: TGTGCCAGCAGCTTGAAGGGACAGGGCGTCAATGAGCAGTTCTTC

D: TRBD1
V: TRBV10-3
length: 14
J: TRBJ2-7
CDR3: CATEGQVQPNEQYF
DNA: TGTGCCACCGAGGGACAGGTTCAACCTAACGAGCAGTACTTC

D: TRBD2
V: TRBV5-1
length: 19
J: TRBJ2-1
CDR3: CASSAGTSGSYSSYNEQFF
DNA: TGCGCCAGCAGCGCCGGGACTAGCGGGAGTTATTCTTCCTACAATGAGCAGTTCTTC

D: NA
V: TRBV10-2
length: 12
J: TRBJ2-7
CDR3: CASRDITYEQYF
DNA: TGCGCCAGCCGGGACATCACCTACGAGCAGTACTTC

D: NA
V: TRBV27
length: 15
J: TRBJ2-3
CDR3: CASSATILAPDTQYF
DNA: TGTGCCAGCAGTGCAACGATACTAGCACCGGATACGCAGTATTTT

D: NA
V: TRBV18
length: 15
J: TRBJ1-2
CDR3: CASSPPESGNYGYTF
DNA: TGTGCCAGCTCACCACCGGAGTCAGGGAACTATGGCTACACCTTC

D: NA
V: TRBV5-1
length: 15
J: TRBJ2-7
CDR3: CASSLGSGWSYEQYF
DNA: TGCGCCAGCAGCTTGGGATCAGGGTGGTCCTACGAGCAGTACTTC

D: NA
V: TRBV4-1
length: 16
J: TRBJ1-2
CDR3: CASSRGGVGLNYGYTF
DNA: TGCGCCAGCAGCAGGGGGGGGGTAGGGCTAAACTATGGCTACACCTTC

D: TRBD1
V: TRBV5-4
length: 13
J: TRBJ1-2
CDR3: CASSLTGAGGYTF
DNA: TGTGCCAGCAGCTTGACAGGGGCTGGTGGCTACACCTTC